Shown below are 7 T cell receptor beta chains from a single sample sequenced in a study of CD8+CD57+ T cells in acquired aplastic anemia. The sequenced patients had an expansion of CD8+CD57+ cells seen by flow cytometry. The use of genomic DNA as template underpinned the TCR beta VDJ and CDR3 profiling. MiXCR, run by TCRdb on the reads, gives a single entry per CDR3 protein. Seen here are approximately 160,000 distinct CDR3 sequences, around half observed once, and the top ten hold 3.2%. Sample: sorted CD4+, CD8+, or CD8+CD57+ T cells (not recorded which) from PBMCs. The receptor set was obtained from a human donor with aplastic anemia.

This clonotype was counted at least ten times. The chain carries TRBV7-9 and TRBJ1-2; perhaps TRBD1 as D (6 bases). Germline CDR1 SEHNR, CDR2 FQNEAQ (reference sequence). Trimming cost V 5 bases and J 4 bases, with 14 bases left between them. This CDR3 is 14 amino acids long. The CDR3 bases are TGTGCCAGCAGCCAGGGCGGACAGCTCTATGGCTACACCTTC. Translated, it gives CASSQGGQLYGYTF. The full variable domain, rest sourced from reference TRBV7-9 and TRBJ1-2, is DTGVSQNPRHKITKRGQNVTFRCDPISEHNRLYWYRQTLGQGPEFLTYFQNEAQLEKSRLLSDRFSAERPKGSFSTLEIQRTEQGDSAMYLCASSQGGQLYGYTFGSGTRLTVV.

This clonotype was seen many times. The chain joins TRBV27 to TRBJ1-1; D ambiguous. This CDR3 spans 15 amino acids. V lost 0 bases to trimming and J lost 2 bases, with 10 bases between them. The V gene's germline CDR1 is MNHEY and CDR2 SMNVEV (reference sequence). CDR3 loop: CASSLSGSVNTEAFF. In DNA, the CDR3 is TGTGCCAGCAGTTTATCTGGGAGTGTAAACACTGAAGCTTTCTTT.

There are many counts of this clonotype. The V call is TRBV3-1, the J call TRBJ1-2; 8 bases are a match to TRBD1. Germline V gene lookup returns CDR1 LGHDT and CDR2 YNNKEL (reference sequence). This CDR3 contains 16 residues. V dropped 5 bases and J dropped 1; count of bases not matched to a gene: 9. CDR3 nucleotide sequence: TGTGCCAGCAGCACACTGACAGGGGTCAATAACTATGGCTACACCTTC. Protein sequence: CASSTLTGVNNYGYTF.

This clonotype was seen ten or more times. This chain connects TRBV7-2 to TRBJ1-1; D gene ambiguous. The CDR3 has 13 residues. V was clipped by 5 bases and J by 1 base, with 8 bases between them. The germline gives CDR1 SGHTA, CDR2 FQGNSA. The CDR3 DNA reads as TGTGCCAGCAGCCCCTGGACGAACACTGAAGCTTTCTTT. Translated: CASSPWTNTEAFF.

The rearrangement joins TRBV10-1 to TRBJ2-7; possible D gene TRBD2, 5 bases. The length of the CDR3 is 12 residues. Germline assignment: CDR1 WNHNN and CDR2 SYGVQD (reference sequence). V lost 2 bases and J lost 5, with 7 bases in between. This CDR3 is CASSEGGHEQYF. CDR3 bases: TGCGCCAGCAGTGAGGGAGGCCACGAGCAGTACTTC.

The DNA for the CDR3 is TGCAGTGCTAGTTTCGGGCAGCAAGGGCCCTACGAGCAGTACTTC. Translating it yields CSASFGQQGPYEQYF. The rearrangement links TRBV20-1 to TRBJ2-7; D unclear. Germline assignment: CDR1 DFQATT and CDR2 SNEGSKA (reference sequence). The ends were cut back, 3 bases at V and 2 bases at J, with 17 bases in the middle. This CDR3 comprises 15 residues.

The chain employs TRBV24-1 and TRBJ2-1, with 10 bases identical to TRBD2. Per germline, CDR1 KGHDR and CDR2 SFDVKD. V lost 0 bases to trimming and J lost 3 bases; unmatched junction nucleotides: 1. CDR3 length equals 16 residues. The CDR3 nucleotides are TGTGCCACCAGTGATTTGAGGACTAGCGGCTACAATGAGCAGTTCTTC. Amino acids: CATSDLRTSGYNEQFF.